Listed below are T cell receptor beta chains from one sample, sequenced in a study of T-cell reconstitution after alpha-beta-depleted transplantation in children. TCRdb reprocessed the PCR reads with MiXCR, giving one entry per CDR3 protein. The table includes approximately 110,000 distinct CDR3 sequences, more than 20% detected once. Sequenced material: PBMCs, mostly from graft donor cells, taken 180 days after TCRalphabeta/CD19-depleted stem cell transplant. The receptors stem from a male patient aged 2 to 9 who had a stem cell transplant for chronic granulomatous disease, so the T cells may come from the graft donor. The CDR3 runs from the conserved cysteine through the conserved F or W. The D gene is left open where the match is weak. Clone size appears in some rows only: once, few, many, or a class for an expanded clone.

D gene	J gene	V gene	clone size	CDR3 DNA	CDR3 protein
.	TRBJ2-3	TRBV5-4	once	TGTGCCAGCAGCAGCAGGGGAGGTACGCAGTATTTT	CASSSRGGTQYF
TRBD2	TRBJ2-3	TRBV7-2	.	TGTGCCAGCAGCTTAGACGGGACTAGCACAGATACGCAGTATTTC	CASSLDGTSTDTQYF
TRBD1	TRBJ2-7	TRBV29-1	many	TGCAGCGCTGTACAGGGGGTGGCCTACGAGCAGTACTTC	CSAVQGVAYEQYF
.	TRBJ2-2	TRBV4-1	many	TGCGCCAGCAGCCAAGAGGTTTCAGTCACCGGGGAGCTGTTTTTT	CASSQEVSVTGELFF
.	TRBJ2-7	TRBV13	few	TGTGCCAGCAGCCGCGGATTCTACGAGCAGTACTTC	CASSRGFYEQYF
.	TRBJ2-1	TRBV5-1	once	TGCGCCAGCAGCCTGTGGTACGGGAGCTCTAACAATGAGCAGTTCTTC	CASSLWYGSSNNEQFF
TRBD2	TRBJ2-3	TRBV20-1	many	TGCAGTGCTAGCCTCCACCTAGCGGGGGGGACAGATACGCAGTATTTT	CSASLHLAGGTDTQYF
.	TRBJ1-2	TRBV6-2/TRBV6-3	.	TGTGCCAGCAGTTACTCAACCACGTGGGAAGCTAACTATGGCTACACCTTC	CASSYSTTWEANYGYTF
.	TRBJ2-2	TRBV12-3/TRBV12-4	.	TGTGCCAGCACCGATATAATAGCGCCGAACACCGGGGAGCTGTTTTTT	CASTDIIAPNTGELFF
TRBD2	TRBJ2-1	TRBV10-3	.	TGTGCCATCGGATGGCTGACTAGCGGCATCAACAATGAGCAGTTCTTC	CAIGWLTSGINNEQFF
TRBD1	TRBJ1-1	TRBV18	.	TGTGCCAGCTCACCGGAGACAGGGAGTGTTTTCTTT	CASSPETGSVFF
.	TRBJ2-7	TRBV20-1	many	TGCAGTGCTAGAGATCTGACAGGCAACGAGCAGTACTTC	CSARDLTGNEQYF
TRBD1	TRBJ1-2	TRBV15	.	TGTGCCACCAGCAGAGAACAGGGGGCTGGCGGCTACACCTTC	CATSREQGAGGYTF
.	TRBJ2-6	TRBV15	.	TGTGCCACCAGCAGACACCTCTCTGGGGCCAACGTCCTGACTTTC	CATSRHLSGANVLTF
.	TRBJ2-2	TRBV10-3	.	TGTGCCATCAGCGACTACCTCGCGAACACCGGGGAGCTGTTTTTT	CAISDYLANTGELFF
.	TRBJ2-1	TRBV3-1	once	TGTGCCAGCAGCCAAGGTCCGGGACCCCTGAGCTCCTACAATGAGCAGTTCTTC	CASSQGPGPLSSYNEQFF
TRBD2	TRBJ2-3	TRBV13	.	TGTGCCAGCAGCTTGTTATCTAGCGGGGGGGCCGTGGATACGCAGTATTTT	CASSLLSSGGAVDTQYF
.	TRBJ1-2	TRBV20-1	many	TGCAGTGCTAGAGGAGGGATTGGCTACACCTTC	CSARGGIGYTF
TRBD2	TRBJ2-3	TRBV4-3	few	TGCGCCAGCAGCCGCGGACTAGCGGGGACCACAGATACGCAGTATTTT	CASSRGLAGTTDTQYF
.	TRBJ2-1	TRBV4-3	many	TGCGCCAGCAGCCAAGACCCCCCGCCGGACGCCTACAATGAGCAGTTCTTC	CASSQDPPPDAYNEQFF
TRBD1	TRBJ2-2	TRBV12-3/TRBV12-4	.	TGTGCCAGCAGTCAAGTGACAGGGCGGGCCGGGGAGCTGTTTTTT	CASSQVTGRAGELFF
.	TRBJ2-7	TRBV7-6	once	TGTGCCAGCAGCCCGGACCGCAGTCTCTACGAGCAGTACTTC	CASSPDRSLYEQYF
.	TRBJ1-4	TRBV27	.	TGTGCCAGCACCCCCGGGACAACTAATGAAAAACTGTTTTTT	CASTPGTTNEKLFF
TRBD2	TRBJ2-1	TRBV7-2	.	TGTGCCAGCAGCTTGCTAGGACTAGCGGGAGGGCCGAAGCAGTTCTTC	CASSLLGLAGGPKQFF
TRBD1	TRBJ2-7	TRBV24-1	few	TGTGCCACCAGTGACCGAGGGACAGGCGACTACGAGCAGTACTTC	CATSDRGTGDYEQYF
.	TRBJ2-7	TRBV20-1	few	TGCAGTGGCAACCGGGACGGCTTATCCTACGAGCAGTACTTC	CSGNRDGLSYEQYF
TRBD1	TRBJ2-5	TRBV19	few	TGTGCCAGTAGCAAAACCCGGACAGGTCTGCAAGAGACCCAGTACTTC	CASSKTRTGLQETQYF
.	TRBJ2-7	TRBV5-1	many	TGCGCCAGCAGCTTGGATCCTTCCCTCCTATTAAACGAGCAGTACTTC	CASSLDPSLLLNEQYF
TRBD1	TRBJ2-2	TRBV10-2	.	TGCGCCACCGGGACAGGGTCCGGGGAGCTGTTTTTT	CATGTGSGELFF
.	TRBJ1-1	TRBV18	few	TGTGCCAGCTCACCACCGAACGGCCCTCTTAAGACCACTGAAGCTTTCTTT	CASSPPNGPLKTTEAFF
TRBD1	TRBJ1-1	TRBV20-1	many	TGCAGTGCCCCACTGGACAGGGTGTTGGACACTGAAGCTTTCTTT	CSAPLDRVLDTEAFF
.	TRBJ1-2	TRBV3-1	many	TGTGCCAGCAGCGACGGGACGCTTAGCCATGGCTACACCTTC	CASSDGTLSHGYTF
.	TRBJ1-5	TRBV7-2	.	TGTGCCAGCAGCGTCTCCGGGGGCAATCAGCCCCAGCATTTT	CASSVSGGNQPQHF
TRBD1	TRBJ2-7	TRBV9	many	TGTGCCAGCAGCGTAAGGACAGGGGGATTAAGCGAGCAGTACTTC	CASSVRTGGLSEQYF
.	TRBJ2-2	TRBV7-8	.	TGTGCCAGCAGCTTACTAAACACCGGGGAGCTGTTTTTT	CASSLLNTGELFF
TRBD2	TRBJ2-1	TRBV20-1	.	TGCAGTGCTCCGAGCGGGAGGGGCTCTCTTTACAATGAGCAGTTCTTC	CSAPSGRGSLYNEQFF
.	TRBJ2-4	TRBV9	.	TGTGCCAGCAGCCCTTCCCTGGGAGGGGGAAACATTCAGTACTTC	CASSPSLGGGNIQYF
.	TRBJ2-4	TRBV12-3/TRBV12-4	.	TGTGCCAGCACTCGACAGGCACTAGCCAAAAACATTCAGTACTTC	CASTRQALAKNIQYF
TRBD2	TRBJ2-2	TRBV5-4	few	TGTGCCAGCAGCTCGGGACTAGTTGGCACCGGGGAGCTGTTTTTT	CASSSGLVGTGELFF
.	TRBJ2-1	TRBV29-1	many	TGCAGCGTTGAAGGTCAGGGGATGGACTCCTACAATGAGCAGTTCTTC	CSVEGQGMDSYNEQFF
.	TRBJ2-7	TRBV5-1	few	TGCGCCAGCAGCGTATCACAGGGACCCTACGAGCAGTACTTC	CASSVSQGPYEQYF
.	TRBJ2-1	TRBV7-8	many	TGTGCCAGCAGCTGGCTCACGAGCGCACTTTCGGGTAATGAGCAGTTCTTC	CASSWLTSALSGNEQFF
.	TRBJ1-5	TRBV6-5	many	TGTGCCAGCAGTTACTCATGGGGACAGCCCCAGCATTTT	CASSYSWGQPQHF
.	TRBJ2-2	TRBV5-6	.	TGTGCCAGCAGCCCAGCCGGGCCTGGCGGGGAGCTGTTTTTT	CASSPAGPGGELFF
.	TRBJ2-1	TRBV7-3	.	TGTGCCAGCAGCTTCGACTCCCGGAGTGAGCAGTTCTTC	CASSFDSRSEQFF
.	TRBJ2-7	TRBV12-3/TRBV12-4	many	TGTGCCAGCAGTTTACACTACGAGCAGTACTTC	CASSLHYEQYF
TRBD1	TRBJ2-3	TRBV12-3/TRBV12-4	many	TGTGCCAGCAGCCTACTCTTGACAGGGGGCCGTAGAGATACGCAGTATTTT	CASSLLLTGGRRDTQYF
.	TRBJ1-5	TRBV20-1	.	TGCAGTGCTAGAGATTCAGGTGGGCACTATAGCAATCAGCCCCAGCATTTT	CSARDSGGHYSNQPQHF
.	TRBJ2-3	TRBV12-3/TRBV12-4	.	TGTGCCAGCAGTGAAGGGGGGCAGGATACGCAGTATTTT	CASSEGGQDTQYF
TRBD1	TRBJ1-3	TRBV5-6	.	TGTGCCAGCAGGCTTAGGGGGCAAAACACCATATATTTT	CASRLRGQNTIYF
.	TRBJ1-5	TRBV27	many	TGTGCCAGCTCGACGGGGGGGTATAGCAATCAGCCCCAGCATTTT	CASSTGGYSNQPQHF
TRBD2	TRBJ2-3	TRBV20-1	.	TGCAGTGGACGCTGGGGGGGAGGCACAGATACGCAGTATTTT	CSGRWGGGTDTQYF
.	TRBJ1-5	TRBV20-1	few	TGCAGTGCTAGAGAGATGCCCGGGAATGGCAATCAGCCCCAGCATTTT	CSAREMPGNGNQPQHF
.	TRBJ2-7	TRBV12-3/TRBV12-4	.	TGTGCCAGCAGTCTCCTCTACGAGCAGTACTTC	CASSLLYEQYF